Below, 17 T cell receptor beta chains from the same sample are listed, as sequenced in a study of shared clonotypes between healthy human individuals (dated by TCRdb to the early 2020s). Libraries were prepared through the immunoSEQ multiplex PCR assay. Sourced from immuneACCESS, this table was stored by TCRdb with only in-frame sequences that have V and J called. A share of the clones is absent; for the studies checked, an unresolved V gene accounts for under half, and the remainder has no known explanation. This sample is represented by roughly 2.2 million clones; approximately 93% of them were singletons. The ten largest clones take up under 0.45% of the sample. The specimen was naive CD4+ T cells from PBMCs. The cell subset or site label for this specimen denotes: CD45RA+ positively selected. The receptors shown here come from a man between 18 and 35 years old in good health. Some clones in this sample may be carry-over from other donors' samples.

The chain combines TRBV5-1 with TRBJ2-3, with 9 bases fitting TRBD2. Trimming took 5 bases from V and 2 from J; bases not matched to a gene: 9. From germline, CDR1 is SGHRS and CDR2 YFSETQ. The CDR3 has 16 residues. DNA for the CDR3: TGCGCCAGCAGTGGGGTTAGCGGGAGTTCCACAGATACGCAGTATTTT. This sequence encodes CASSGVSGSSTDTQYF.

The CDR3 loop reads CASSLWTSGSSEQYF. CDR3 nucleotide sequence: TGTGCCAGCAGCCTCTGGACTAGCGGGTCATCCGAGCAGTACTTC. The chain is built from TRBV28 and TRBJ2-7; 11 nucleotides match TRBD2. CDR3 length: 15 amino acids. Trimming at V came to 6 bases and at J to 6 bases, leaving 10 bases not matched to a gene. Looked up from germline, CDR1 is MDHEN and CDR2 is SYDVKM.

The sample holds a few counts of this clone. The CDR3 loop reads CASSTLGTGNQPQHF. The CDR3 DNA reads as TGTGCCAGCAGTACCCTCGGGACAGGCAATCAGCCCCAGCATTTT. The chain is built from TRBV2 and TRBJ1-5; 7 bases are shared with TRBD1. The CDR3 is 15 residues long. V was clipped by 5 bases and J by 2 bases; unmatched bases: 6. Germline CDR1 and CDR2: SNHLY and FYNNEI.

Concerning this clone itself: Distinct nucleotide sequences in the sample also encode this CDR3. This chain links TRBV29-1 with TRBJ2-5, with TRBD2 as a possible D gene (5 bases). The CDR3 is 12 amino acids. Trimming removed 4 bases at V and 1 base at J, with 7 bases between. In germline, CDR1 is SQVTM, CDR2 ANQGSEA. CDR3 nucleotides: TGCAGCGTTGTGAGGGCCCAAGAGACCCAGTACTTC. Residues: CSVVRAQETQYF.

A single count supports this clone. The rearrangement uses TRBV7-3 and TRBJ2-5; TRBD2 might be the D (5 bases). Trimming left V 2 bases short and J 5 bases short, with 9 bases between. Germline CDR1 SGHTA, CDR2 FQGTGA. The length of the CDR3 is 13 residues. The CDR3 nucleotides are TGTGCCAGCAGCTTAGGGTGGAGGGAGACCCAGTACTTC. Protein product: CASSLGWRETQYF.

The CDR3 reads CASSQDWRGGYGYTF. CDR3 coding DNA: TGCGCCAGCAGCCAAGATTGGAGGGGAGGCTATGGCTACACCTTC. The chain carries TRBV4-1 and TRBJ1-2; TRBD1 might be the D (5 bases). Germline CDR1 and CDR2: MGHRA and YSYEKL. The CDR3 extends over 15 amino acids. V lost 0 bases and J lost 4, with 12 bases in between.

This rearrangement joins TRBV2 to TRBJ2-7; 13 nucleotides agree with TRBD2. The CDR3 extends over 14 amino acids. Germline lookup yields CDR1 SNHLY and CDR2 FYNNEI. With 6 bases clipped from V and 6 bases from J, the junction kept 5 bases outside the gene matches. CDR3 in amino acids: CASSTSGRAGEQYF. The CDR3 DNA follows: TGTGCCAGCAGCACTAGCGGGAGGGCCGGCGAGCAGTACTTC.

The V call is TRBV21-1, the J call TRBJ2-6; TRBD2 is the table's D call and was not checked against the DNA. TRBV21-1 is flagged as a pseudogene. The CDR3 has 17 residues. CDR3 nucleotides: TGTGCCAGCAGCCTGAAGAGTGGAGTTACCCATATTGCCGTCCTGACTTTC. Protein sequence: CASSLKSGVTHIAVLTF.

The rearrangement joins TRBV7-8 to TRBJ1-1; D may be TRBD1 (5 bases). Looked up from germline, CDR1 is SGHVS and CDR2 is FQNEAQ. Trimming removed 2 bases at V and 2 bases at J, with 12 bases between. CDR3 length equals 15 residues. CDR3 nucleotide sequence: TGTGCCAGCAGCTTACGGGGACGGTTTAACACTGAAGCTTTCTTT. This sequence encodes CASSLRGRFNTEAFF.

CDR3 loop: CATSRVSSGAGGYTF. The DNA of the CDR3 is TGTGCCACCAGCAGAGTATCATCAGGGGCTGGTGGCTACACCTTC. This chain uses TRBV15 with TRBJ1-2, with D tentatively TRBD1 (6 bases). Looked up from germline, CDR1 is LNHNV and CDR2 is YYDKDF (reference sequence). The V gene lost 1 base and the J gene lost 7 bases, with 16 bases spanning the gap. The CDR3 spans 15 residues.

The chain carries TRBV30 and TRBJ1-2, with D maybe TRBD1 (6 bases). Trimming took 0 bases from V and 4 from J, leaving 21 bases between them. CDR1 is GTSNPN, CDR2 SVGIG, per germline (reference sequence). CDR3 length equals 17 residues. The CDR3 DNA is TGTGCCTGGAGTGTTCGAGGGATCCTTAGGGGGGTCTATGGCTACACCTTC. It encodes CAWSVRGILRGVYGYTF.

The rearrangement uses TRBV7-6 and TRBJ2-2; D unclear. The CDR3 is 13 residues long. The V end was cut by 0 bases, the J end by 3 bases, with 2 bases between. The V gene's germline CDR1 is SGHVS and CDR2 FNYEAQ. The CDR3 region is CASSLAYTGELFF. In DNA form, the CDR3 reads TGTGCCAGCAGCTTAGCTTACACCGGGGAGCTGTTTTTT. The whole variable domain, remainder taken from reference TRBV7-6 and TRBJ2-2, is GAGVSQSPRYKVTKRGQDVALRCDPISGHVSLYWYRQALGQGPEFLTYFNYEAQQDKSGLPNDRFSAERPEGSISTLTIQRTEQRDSAMYRCASSLAYTGELFFGEGSRLTVL.

This sequence joins TRBV5-3 and TRBJ1-1, with TRBD1 matching over 8 bases. TRBV5-3 has ORF status, its function being uncertain. The CDR3 contains 13 residues. Losses at the gene ends were 4 bases for V and 1 base for J; bases not matched to a gene: 0. The CDR3 loop reads CARSTGGNTEAFF. For the CDR3, the DNA is TGTGCCAGAAGCACAGGGGGGAACACTGAAGCTTTCTTT.

This clone was seen once. The rearrangement uses TRBV5-4 and TRBJ2-3; D may be TRBD2 (5 bases). From germline, CDR1 is SGHNT and CDR2 YYREEE (reference sequence). V dropped 3 bases and J dropped 0 bases, with 11 bases sitting between them. The CDR3 runs to 15 residues. The CDR3 sequence: CASSSKRSSTDTQYF. CDR3 nucleotide sequence: TGTGCCAGCAGCTCCAAGCGGAGTAGCACAGATACGCAGTATTTT.

The chain is built from TRBV7-9 and TRBJ1-1; D gene unclear. Per the germline V gene, CDR1 is SEHNR and CDR2 is FQNEAQ (reference sequence). This CDR3 comprises 14 residues. V was trimmed by 1 base and J by 5 bases, leaving 11 bases between them. The CDR3 sequence: CASSLGTGWTEAFF. CDR3 nucleotide sequence: TGTGCCAGCAGCTTAGGGACCGGGTGGACTGAAGCTTTCTTT. The variable domain in full, with the rest retrieved from reference TRBV7-9 and TRBJ1-1, is DTGVSQNPRHKITKRGQNVTFRCDPISEHNRLYWYRQTLGQGPEFLTYFQNEAQLEKSRLLSDRFSAERPKGSFSTLEIQRTEQGDSAMYLCASSLGTGWTEAFFGQGTRLTVV.

The rearrangement links TRBV19 to TRBJ2-2, with 11 bases identical to TRBD2. Trimming at V came to 5 bases and at J to 1 base, leaving 3 bases not matched to a gene. Germline CDR1 LNHDA, CDR2 SQIVND (reference sequence). This CDR3 region has 16 residues. The CDR3 bases are TGTGCCAGTAGTTTGGGACTAGCGGTGAACACCGGGGAGCTGTTTTTT. It is translated as CASSLGLAVNTGELFF.

In its sample, this clone was seen once. The chain is built from TRBV25-1 and TRBJ2-5; D gene uncertain. The V end was cut by 6 bases, the J end by 5 bases, with 22 bases between. The CDR3 has 16 amino acids. Germline V gene data show CDR1 as MGHDK and CDR2 as SYGVNS. The CDR3 spells CASSPNPGTFKETQYF. The CDR3 bases are TGTGCCAGCAGCCCCAACCCAGGCACCTTCAAGGAGACCCAGTACTTC.